This T cell receptor (beta chain) was observed in a study of T-cell reconstitution after alpha-beta-depleted transplantation in children. General study findings and limits: About two months after transplant, alpha-beta T cells reportedly came from several hundred expanded graft clones. The high TCRbeta diversity at day 60 in some patients came from surviving recipient T cells and thymic progenitors. At one year after transplant, newly produced T cells mostly accounted for T-cell counts and diversity.

Unique molecular identifiers were used in preparing the TCRbeta library. From the PCR reads, TCRdb called clonotypes with MiXCR, one entry per CDR3 protein. The table records about 600,000 distinct CDR3 sequences, more than 20% of them present only once. The V end lost 5 bases, the J end lost 1 base, and 14 bases lay between the germline ends. Germline V gene sequence: CDR1 SGHAT, CDR2 FQNNGV. This CDR3 region has 15 residues. This clonotype was seen more than once but under ten times. Antigen: not known. This chain uses TRBV11-2 with TRBJ2-5, with D possibly being TRBD1 (5 bases). The source of this sequence is a boy younger than two who had a stem cell transplant for acute myeloid leukemia, so the T cells may come from the graft donor. Material: PBMCs, mostly from graft donor cells, obtained 360 days after TCRalphabeta/CD19-depleted stem cell transplant. CDR3 bases: TGTGCCAGCAGCCTTCCCACAGGATTCCAAGAGACCCAGTACTTC. It yields the protein CASSLPTGFQETQYF.